The source of this T cell receptor (beta chain) is a study of shared clonotypes between healthy human individuals. Overall study context: Every donor yielded three CD4 naive, three CD4 memory, two CD8 naive and one CD8 memory plate. Points from the study as a whole: The expectation was that sequencing depth would affect clonotype sharing among donors. Several donors had about 5% of their naive CD4 clonotypes in common.

The repertoire was sequenced with immunoSEQ multiplex PCR; TCRdb's copy has only in-frame clones and lacks some. The table has around 550,000 clones, approximately 95% seen once. Germline CDR1 and CDR2: MNHNY and SVGAGI (reference sequence). The CDR3 is 15 amino acids. The V gene lost 6 bases and the J gene lost 3 bases, with 17 bases spanning the gap. Concerning this clone itself: Its antigen is currently unknown.

This TCR came from a woman aged 25 to 39 in good health. Specimen: naive CD4+ T cells sorted from blood. This sample's subset: CD45RA+ positively selected. The V gene is TRBV6-6, the J gene TRBJ2-5; maybe TRBD1 (6 bases). This CDR3 is CASRPYREFKETQYF. The DNA of the CDR3 is TGTGCCAGCAGACCGTACAGGGAATTTAAAGAGACCCAGTACTTC.